The T cell receptor beta chain under discussion was sequenced for a study of control samples from healthy donors and cancer patients. This clone was observed a single time. The CDR3 consists of 15 residues. CDR1 and CDR2 (germline): MNHEY, SMNVEV (reference sequence). V shed 9 bases and J shed 5 bases, with 22 bases lying between them. The method was immunoSEQ multiplex PCR; TCRdb's version includes in-frame clones alone and lacks a portion of them. In the table there are 90,000 to 110,000 clones, about nine tenths of which are singletons. The rearrangement joins TRBV27 to TRBJ2-5; either TRBD1 or TRBD2 may supply D (6 bases each). The sequence derives from a human donor in good health. The donor label of this sample is uncertain. Sequenced input: blood. The CDR3 spells CASSDALGGEETQYF. Written as DNA, the CDR3 is TGTGCCAGTTCAGATGCGTTGGGGGGCGAGGAGACCCAGTACTTC.